A single TCR beta chain is shown here with its context. Its target is unknown. 13 Jbeta primers and 60 Vbeta primers were used for the PCR. Sequencing used immunoSEQ multiplex PCR; TCRdb keeps in-frame clones, though not all of them. This sample has fewer than 150,000 clones; 60% to 80% occur once, and the top ten carry 4.5% to 6%. This entry is derived from a study of cytomegalovirus exposure and HLA in healthy donors. The wider study: Unique TCRs from HLA-typed donors, 80 million to 100 million of them, were held in an early data release.

Study outcomes and limitations: Overall, about 160 TCR beta chains were annotated as cytomegalovirus-associated. Sequencing likely generated an artifact that appeared as a cluster of highly shared sequence variants.

Trimming removed 11 bases from V and 2 bases from J; junction bases left unmatched: 4. Per the germline V gene, CDR1 is MNHEY and CDR2 is SMNVEV (reference sequence). This CDR3 has 12 residues. V gene TRBV27 combines with J gene TRBJ1-2; 8 bases are shared with TRBD1. Specimen: PBMCs. The sequence was collected from a male donor in good health and CMV-seronegative. CDR3 DNA sequence: TGTGCCGATGGACAGGGAAACTATGGCTACACCTTC. Protein: CADGQGNYGYTF.